What follows describes a single T cell receptor beta chain. This sample is part of a study of CD8+CD57+ T cells in acquired aplastic anemia. V shed 2 bases, J shed 4 bases, and the junction held 15 bases outside the gene matches. CDR1 is MNHEY, CDR2 SVGEGT, per germline. This CDR3 comprises 18 residues. According to the study, genomic DNA was the template for TCR beta VDJ and CDR3 profiling. MiXCR, applied by TCRdb to the reads, yields one record per CDR3 protein. The data contain about 180,000 distinct CDR3 sequences, about 47% of them seen just once; the ten biggest clones take up under 3.5%. The chain joins TRBV6-2 or TRBV6-3 to TRBJ2-7, with 9 bases identical to TRBD2. The specimen sequenced was sorted CD4+, CD8+, or CD8+CD57+ T cells (not recorded which) from PBMCs. This sequence was found in a human donor in good health. The CDR3 region has the DNA TGTGCCAGCAGTTACGAAGTAGCGGGGGTCCACTCCGCTTACGAGCAGTACTTC. This gives the protein CASSYEVAGVHSAYEQYF.